The 11 T cell receptor beta chains presented below share a single source sample, sequenced in a study of HIV-infected children after antiretroviral therapy interruption. A 3' RACE protocol on RNA, with unique molecular identifiers, produced the TCR library. In TCRdb, the 3' RACE reads were re-called with MiXCR into one record per CDR3 protein. This table holds fewer than 100,000 distinct CDR3 sequences, less than 7% found once. The treatment was: PENTA 11 planned treatment interruption arm or continuous ART arm. The sequences come from CD45RA+ CD4+ T cells from PBMCs, pooled from several time points, collected from a donor given antiretroviral therapy, either interrupted or continuous. Subset here: naive CD4+ CD45RA+ CD45RO- T cells. All receptors come from a pool of human donors with HIV.

V is TRBV10-3 and J is TRBJ2-5; no reliable D call. The CDR3 sequence is 12 residues long. Germline CDR1 and CDR2: ENHRY and SYGVKD. V lost 3 bases, J lost 5 bases, and 7 bases lay in between. CDR3: CAISELQETQYF. As DNA, the CDR3 is TGTGCCATCAGTGAATTACAGGAGACCCAGTACTTC.

Ten or more counts support this clonotype. The chain links TRBV12-3 or TRBV12-4 to TRBJ2-1, with TRBD2 matching over 10 bases. The trim removed 4 bases at V and 8 bases at J, leaving 8 bases unmatched. This CDR3 contains 15 residues. DNA for the CDR3: TGTGCCAGCAGTTACAGCGGGAGGGGGGGCTATGAGCAGTTCTTC. This sequence encodes CASSYSGRGGYEQFF.

By sample fraction, this clonotype is medium-sized. This rearrangement joins TRBV12-3 or TRBV12-4 to TRBJ1-1; D not certain. V was trimmed by 6 bases and J by 1 base, leaving 12 bases between them. The CDR3 totals 14 residues. The CDR3 region has the DNA TGTGCCAGCAGCGCCACCGGACCGAACACTGAAGCTTTCTTT. Its protein is CASSATGPNTEAFF.

This clonotype was seen ten or more times. The chain recombines TRBV4-2 with TRBJ2-3, with no clear D. Germline V gene sequence: CDR1 LGHNA, CDR2 YNFKEQ. The CDR3 is 14 residues long. Between the trimmed V and J ends, which lost 6 bases and 4 bases, there was a span of 14 bases. The CDR3 nucleotides are TGTGCCAGCAGTCCCTATCGACCGGCAGATACGCAGTATTTT. Translation: CASSPYRPADTQYF.

The rearrangement uses TRBV3-1 and TRBJ2-3, with 9 bases matching TRBD2. The CDR3 totals 17 residues. CDR1 and CDR2 from the germline V gene are LGHDT and YNNKEL (reference sequence). Trimming removed 1 base from V and 2 bases from J; junction bases left unmatched: 7. CDR3 protein: CASSQGNSGGFTDTQYF. The CDR3 coding sequence is TGTGCCAGCAGCCAAGGTAATAGCGGGGGATTCACAGATACGCAGTATTTT.

There are many counts of this clonotype. The V call is TRBV18, the J call TRBJ2-3; D unclear. Trimming shortened V by 3 bases and J by 0 bases, and 10 bases separated the two germline ends. The CDR3 consists of 15 residues. Germline-derived CDR1 and CDR2 are KGHSH and LQKENI. Here the CDR3 reads CASSPRLASTDTQYF. The CDR3 DNA is TGTGCCAGCTCACCCAGACTTGCAAGCACAGATACGCAGTATTTT.

This chain joins TRBV11-2 and TRBJ1-4; D unclear. The length of the CDR3 is 16 residues. Germline lookup yields CDR1 SGHAT and CDR2 FQNNGV. The V end was cut by 1 base, the J end by 1 base, with 10 bases between. CDR3 DNA sequence: TGTGCCAGCAGCTTAGGAGTGACGGGAACTAATGAAAAACTGTTTTTT. Its protein is CASSLGVTGTNEKLFF.

This clonotype occurred many times. V usage is TRBV6-6 and J usage is TRBJ1-1, with TRBD1 as a possible D gene (5 bases). Looked up from germline, CDR1 is MNHNY and CDR2 is SVGAGI (reference sequence). This CDR3 is built from 15 residues. Between the trimmed V and J ends, which lost 0 bases and 4 bases, there was a span of 12 bases. Here the CDR3 reads CASSYSNTGLTEAFF. Here the CDR3 DNA reads TGTGCCAGCAGTTACTCGAATACAGGCCTCACTGAAGCTTTCTTT.

This clonotype has ten or more counts. The chain recombines TRBV12-3 or TRBV12-4 with TRBJ1-1, with D maybe TRBD1 (5 bases). V was shortened by 2 bases and J by 5 bases, with 9 bases between the two germline ends. The CDR3 extends over 13 amino acids. The CDR3 region is CASSLSGATEAFF. In nucleotides, the CDR3 is TGTGCCAGCAGTTTAAGTGGGGCGACTGAAGCTTTCTTT.

This clonotype was detected a few times. The chain couples TRBV20-1 to TRBJ2-4; no firm D call. Germline V gene lookup returns CDR1 DFQATT and CDR2 SNEGSKA (reference sequence). The CDR3 has 16 residues. V shed 2 bases and J shed 1 base, with 15 bases lying between them. For the CDR3, the DNA is TGCAGTGCTAGATTTCTAGGGTTGAGCGCCAAAAACATTCAGTACTTC. Encoded protein: CSARFLGLSAKNIQYF.

This clonotype was seen ten or more times. V and J are TRBV10-2 and TRBJ2-7, with 11 bases fitting TRBD1. Losses at the gene ends were 8 bases for V and 4 bases for J; bases not matched to a gene: 7. Germline V CDR1 and CDR2: WSHSY, SAAADI. The CDR3 is 14 residues long. CDR3 protein: CASSGQGAIYEQYF. CDR3 bases: TGCGCCAGCTCCGGACAGGGGGCAATATACGAGCAGTACTTC.